This note documents a single TCR beta chain sequence. This entry comes from a study of T cell responses to AZD1222 COVID-19 vaccine. V lost 0 bases, J lost 2 bases, and 14 bases lay in between. The CDR3 is 17 amino acids. The germline gives CDR1 SGHTA, CDR2 FQGNSA. Only in-frame clones appear in the TCRdb table, and some are missing; sequencing was by immunoSEQ multiplex PCR. Among over 130,000 clones listed, roughly 90% were seen once. This material consisted of peripheral blood, taken 28 days after the second AZD1222 dose. The receptor's source is an adult who received the AZD1222 COVID-19 vaccine. This chain links TRBV7-2 with TRBJ1-5, with D possibly TRBD1 on 6 matching bases. CDR3 sequence reads: CASSLASGGAGNQPQHF. DNA for the CDR3: TGTGCCAGCAGCTTAGCGTCGGGGGGCGCGGGCAATCAGCCCCAGCATTTT.